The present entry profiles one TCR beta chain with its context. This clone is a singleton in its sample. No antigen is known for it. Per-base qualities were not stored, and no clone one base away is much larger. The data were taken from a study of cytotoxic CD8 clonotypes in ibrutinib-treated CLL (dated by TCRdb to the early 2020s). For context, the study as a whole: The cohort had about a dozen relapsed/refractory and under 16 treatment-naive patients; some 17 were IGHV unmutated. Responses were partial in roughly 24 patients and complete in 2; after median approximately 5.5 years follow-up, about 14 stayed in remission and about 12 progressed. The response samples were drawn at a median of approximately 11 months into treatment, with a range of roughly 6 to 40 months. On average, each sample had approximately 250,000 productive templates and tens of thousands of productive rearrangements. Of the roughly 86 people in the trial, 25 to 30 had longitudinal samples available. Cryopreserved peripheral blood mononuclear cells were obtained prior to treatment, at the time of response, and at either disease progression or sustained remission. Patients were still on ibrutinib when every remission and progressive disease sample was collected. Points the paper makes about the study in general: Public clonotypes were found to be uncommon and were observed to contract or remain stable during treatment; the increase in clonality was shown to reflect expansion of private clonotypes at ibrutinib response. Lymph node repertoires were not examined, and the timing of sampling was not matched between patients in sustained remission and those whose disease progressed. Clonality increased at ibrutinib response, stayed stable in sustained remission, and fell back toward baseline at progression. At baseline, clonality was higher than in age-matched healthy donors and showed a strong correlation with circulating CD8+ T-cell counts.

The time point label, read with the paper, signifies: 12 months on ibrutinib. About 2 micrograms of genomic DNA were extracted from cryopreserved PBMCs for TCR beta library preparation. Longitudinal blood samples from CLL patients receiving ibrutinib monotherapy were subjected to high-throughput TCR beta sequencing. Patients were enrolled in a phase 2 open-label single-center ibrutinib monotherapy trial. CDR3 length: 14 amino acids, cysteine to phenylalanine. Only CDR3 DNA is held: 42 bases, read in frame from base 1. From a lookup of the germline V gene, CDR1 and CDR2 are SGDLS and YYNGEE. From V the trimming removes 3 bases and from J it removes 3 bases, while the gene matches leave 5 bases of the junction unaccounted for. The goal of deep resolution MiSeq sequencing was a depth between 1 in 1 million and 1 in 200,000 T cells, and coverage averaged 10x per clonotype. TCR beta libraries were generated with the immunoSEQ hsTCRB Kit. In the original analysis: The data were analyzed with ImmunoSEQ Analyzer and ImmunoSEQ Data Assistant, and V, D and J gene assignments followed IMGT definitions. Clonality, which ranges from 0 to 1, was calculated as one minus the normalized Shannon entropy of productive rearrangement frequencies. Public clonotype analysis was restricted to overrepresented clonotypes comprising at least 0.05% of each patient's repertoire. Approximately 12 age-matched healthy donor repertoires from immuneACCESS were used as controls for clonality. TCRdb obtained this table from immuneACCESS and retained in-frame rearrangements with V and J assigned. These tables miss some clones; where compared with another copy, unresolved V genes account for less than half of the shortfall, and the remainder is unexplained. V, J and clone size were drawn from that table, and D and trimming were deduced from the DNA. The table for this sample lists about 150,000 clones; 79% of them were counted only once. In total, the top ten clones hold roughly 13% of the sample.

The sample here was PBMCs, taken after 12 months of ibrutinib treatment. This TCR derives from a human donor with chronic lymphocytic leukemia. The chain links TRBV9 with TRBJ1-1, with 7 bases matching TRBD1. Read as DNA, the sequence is TGTGCCAGCAGCGCCGAGACAGGGCACACTGAAGCTTTCTTT. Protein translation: CASSAETGHTEAFF.